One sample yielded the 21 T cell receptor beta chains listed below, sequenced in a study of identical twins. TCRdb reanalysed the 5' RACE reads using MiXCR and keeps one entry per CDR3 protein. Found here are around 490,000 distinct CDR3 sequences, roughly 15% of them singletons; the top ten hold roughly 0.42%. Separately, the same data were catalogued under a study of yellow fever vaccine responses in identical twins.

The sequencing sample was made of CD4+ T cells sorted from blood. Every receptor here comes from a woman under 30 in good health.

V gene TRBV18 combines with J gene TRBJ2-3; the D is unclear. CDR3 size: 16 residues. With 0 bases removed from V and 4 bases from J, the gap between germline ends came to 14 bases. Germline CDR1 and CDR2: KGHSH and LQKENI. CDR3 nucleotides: TGTGCCAGCTCACCACCGATAGGCATCGCTGCAGATACGCAGTATTTT. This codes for CASSPPIGIAADTQYF.

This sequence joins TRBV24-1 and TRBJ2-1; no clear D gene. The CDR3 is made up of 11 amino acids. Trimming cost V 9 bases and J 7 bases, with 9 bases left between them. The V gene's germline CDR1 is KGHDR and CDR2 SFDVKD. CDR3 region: CATEIMNEQFF. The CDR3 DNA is TGTGCCACCGAAATTATGAATGAGCAGTTCTTC.

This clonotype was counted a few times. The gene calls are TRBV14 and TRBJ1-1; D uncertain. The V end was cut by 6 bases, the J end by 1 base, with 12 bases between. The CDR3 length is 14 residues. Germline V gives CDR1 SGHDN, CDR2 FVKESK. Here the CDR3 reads CASSSQPGNTEAFF. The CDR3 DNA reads TGTGCCAGCAGTTCACAGCCAGGGAACACTGAAGCTTTCTTT.

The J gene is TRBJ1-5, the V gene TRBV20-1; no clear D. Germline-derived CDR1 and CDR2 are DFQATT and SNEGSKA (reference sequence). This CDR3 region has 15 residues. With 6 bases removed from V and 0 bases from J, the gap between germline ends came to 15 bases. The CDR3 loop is CSALSEAFSNQPQHF. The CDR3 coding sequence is TGCAGTGCCCTCTCCGAGGCTTTTAGCAATCAGCCCCAGCATTTT.

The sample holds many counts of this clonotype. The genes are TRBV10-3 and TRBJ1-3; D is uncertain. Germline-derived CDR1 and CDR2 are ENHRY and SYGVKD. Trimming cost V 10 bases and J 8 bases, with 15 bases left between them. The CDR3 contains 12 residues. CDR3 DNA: TGTGCCACCACTCGGGGTGTAGACACCATATATTTT. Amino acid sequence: CATTRGVDTIYF.

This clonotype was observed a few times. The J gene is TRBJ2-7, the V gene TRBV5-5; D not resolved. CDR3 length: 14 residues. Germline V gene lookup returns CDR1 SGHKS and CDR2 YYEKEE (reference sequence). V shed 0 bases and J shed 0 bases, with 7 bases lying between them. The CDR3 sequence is CASSLVRSSYEQYV. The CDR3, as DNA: TGTGCCAGCAGCTTGGTCCGGAGCTCCTACGAGCAGTACGTC.

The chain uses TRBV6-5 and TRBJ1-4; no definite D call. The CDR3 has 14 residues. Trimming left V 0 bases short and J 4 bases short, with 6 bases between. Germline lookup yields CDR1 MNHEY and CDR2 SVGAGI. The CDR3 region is CASSYSRDNEKLFF. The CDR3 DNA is TGTGCCAGCAGTTACTCGCGAGATAATGAAAAACTGTTTTTT.

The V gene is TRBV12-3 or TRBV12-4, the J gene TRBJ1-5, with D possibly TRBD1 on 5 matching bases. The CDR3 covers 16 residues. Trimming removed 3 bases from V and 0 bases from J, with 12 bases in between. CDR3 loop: CASSLRGSHSNQPQHF. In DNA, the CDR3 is TGTGCCAGCAGTTTGCGGGGGAGTCATAGCAATCAGCCCCAGCATTTT.

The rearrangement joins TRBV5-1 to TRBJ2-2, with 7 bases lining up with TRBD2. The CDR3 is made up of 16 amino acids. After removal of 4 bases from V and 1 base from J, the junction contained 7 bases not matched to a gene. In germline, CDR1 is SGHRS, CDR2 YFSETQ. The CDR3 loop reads CASSKSGTKNTGELFF. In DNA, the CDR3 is TGCGCCAGCAGCAAATCCGGGACTAAGAACACCGGGGAGCTGTTTTTT.

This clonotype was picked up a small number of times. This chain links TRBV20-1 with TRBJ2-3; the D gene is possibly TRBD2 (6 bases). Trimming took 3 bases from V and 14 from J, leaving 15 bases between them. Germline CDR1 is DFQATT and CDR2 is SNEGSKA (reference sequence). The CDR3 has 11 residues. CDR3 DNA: TGCAGTGCTAGCAGCGGGCCCTATACGTATTTT. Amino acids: CSASSGPYTYF.

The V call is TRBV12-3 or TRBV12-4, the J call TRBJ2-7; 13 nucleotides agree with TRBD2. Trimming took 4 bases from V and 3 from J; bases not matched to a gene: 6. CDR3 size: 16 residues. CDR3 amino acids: CASSSVGLAGDYEQYF. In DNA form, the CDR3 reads TGTGCCAGCAGTTCTGTCGGACTAGCGGGAGACTACGAGCAGTACTTC.

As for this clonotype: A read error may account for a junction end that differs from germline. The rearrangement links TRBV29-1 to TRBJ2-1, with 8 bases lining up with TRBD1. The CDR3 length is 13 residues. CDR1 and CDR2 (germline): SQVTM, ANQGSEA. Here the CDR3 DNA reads TGCAGCTGGGCAGGGGGCTCCAACAATGAGCAGTTCTTC. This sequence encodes CSWAGGSNNEQFF.

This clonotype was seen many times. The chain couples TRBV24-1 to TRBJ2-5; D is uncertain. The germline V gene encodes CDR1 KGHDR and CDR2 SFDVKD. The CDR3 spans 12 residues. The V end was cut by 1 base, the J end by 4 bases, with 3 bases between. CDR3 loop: CATSDFGETQYF. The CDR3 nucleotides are TGTGCCACCAGTGATTTTGGAGAGACCCAGTACTTC.

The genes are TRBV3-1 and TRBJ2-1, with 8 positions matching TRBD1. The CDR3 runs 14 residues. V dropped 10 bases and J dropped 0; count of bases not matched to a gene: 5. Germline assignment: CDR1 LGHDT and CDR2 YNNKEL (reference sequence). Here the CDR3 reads CATSTGDSYNEQFF. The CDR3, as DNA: TGTGCCACCTCGACAGGGGACTCCTACAATGAGCAGTTCTTC.

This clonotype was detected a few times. For the CDR3, the DNA is TGCAGTGCCTCAACGGGGGTAAACACTGAAGCTTTCTTT. Translated: CSASTGVNTEAFF. This rearrangement joins TRBV20-1 to TRBJ1-1, with D perhaps TRBD1 (5 bases). The CDR3 is 13 amino acids. V was cut by 6 bases and J by 2 bases, with 13 bases left in between. Per germline, CDR1 DFQATT and CDR2 SNEGSKA (reference sequence).

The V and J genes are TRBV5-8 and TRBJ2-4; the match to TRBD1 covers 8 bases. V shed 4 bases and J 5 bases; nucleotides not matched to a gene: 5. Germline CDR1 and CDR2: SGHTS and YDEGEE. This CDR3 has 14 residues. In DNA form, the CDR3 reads TGTGCCAGCAGCCCAGGACAGGGACAAAACATTCAGTACTTC. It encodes CASSPGQGQNIQYF.

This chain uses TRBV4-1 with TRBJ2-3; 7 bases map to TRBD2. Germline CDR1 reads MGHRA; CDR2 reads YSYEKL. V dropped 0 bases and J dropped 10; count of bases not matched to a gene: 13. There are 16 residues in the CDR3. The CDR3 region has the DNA TGCGCCAGCAGCCAAGACGAGGAACTCCCGGGGGGATCGCAGTATTTT. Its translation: CASSQDEELPGGSQYF.

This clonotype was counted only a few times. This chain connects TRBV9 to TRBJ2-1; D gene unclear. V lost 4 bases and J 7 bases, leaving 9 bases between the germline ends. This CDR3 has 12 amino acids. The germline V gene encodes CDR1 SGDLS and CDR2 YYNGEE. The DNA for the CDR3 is TGTGCCAGCAGCACCCCCCGAAATGAGCAGTTCTTC. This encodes CASSTPRNEQFF.

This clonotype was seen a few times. CDR3 protein: CASSFKGEGYNSPLHF. CDR3 in DNA: TGCGCCAGCAGCTTCAAGGGCGAGGGCTATAATTCACCCCTCCACTTT. J is TRBJ1-6 and V is TRBV5-1; no reliable D call. Germline loops: CDR1 SGHRS, CDR2 YFSETQ. CDR3 length equals 16 residues. The V and J ends lost 2 bases and 3 bases respectively, with 12 bases between them.

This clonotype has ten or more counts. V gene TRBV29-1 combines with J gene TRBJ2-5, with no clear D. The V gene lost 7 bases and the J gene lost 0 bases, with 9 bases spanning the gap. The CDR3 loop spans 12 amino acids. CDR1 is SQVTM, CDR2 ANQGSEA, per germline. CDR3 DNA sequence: TGCAGCGCCCTGACGGACCAAGAGACCCAGTACTTC. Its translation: CSALTDQETQYF.

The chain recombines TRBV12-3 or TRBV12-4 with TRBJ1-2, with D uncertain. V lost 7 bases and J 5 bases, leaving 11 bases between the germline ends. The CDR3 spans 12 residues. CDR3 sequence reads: CASTSQLYGYTF. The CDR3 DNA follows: TGTGCCAGCACTTCCCAGTTGTATGGCTACACCTTC.